This is a list of T cell receptor beta chains from one sample in a study of T cell repertoires in cytomegalovirus infection. TCRdb itself ran the reads through MiXCR, one entry per CDR3 protein. The sample includes approximately 1,000,000 distinct CDR3 sequences, approximately 31% of them seen just once. No antigen has been identified for these receptors. This specimen consisted of cultured CD8+ T cells from PBMCs, obtained from culture after CMV antigen stimulation. These receptors all come from a human donor in good health (CMV status not recorded). Some clones in this sample may be carry-over from other donors' samples. Each CDR3 is given with its conserved first and last residue.

TRBJ1-5 14 TRBV12-3/TRBV12-4 CASSRGGRYQPQHF
TRBJ1-2 13 TRBV7-8 CASSLDGDYGYTF
TRBJ2-1 13 TRBV12-3/TRBV12-4 CASRSGSYNEQFF
TRBJ2-2 16 TRBV28 CASTPPRDRDTGELFF
TRBJ1-2 14 TRBV6-8 CASSYSPVNYGYTF
TRBJ1-1 18 TRBV2 CASSEYPGQGVWNTEAFF
TRBJ1-5 12 TRBV12-5 CASGGVNQPQHF
TRBJ2-4 14 TRBV12-3/TRBV12-4 CASSPGGAGRIQYF
TRBJ1-5 16 TRBV19 CASSMGREHSNQPQHF
TRBJ2-1 13 TRBV7-9 CASSPEGSDEQFF
TRBJ2-1 15 TRBV27 CASSLPLDRGNEQFF
TRBJ1-6 19 TRBV28 CVSTWAGAGILPYNSPLHF
TRBJ1-1 14 TRBV27 CASSVGTENTEAFF
TRBJ1-3 14 TRBV6-6 CASSYFRVGNTIYF
TRBJ1-5 15 TRBV28 CASTTIRYLMGPQHF
TRBJ2-1 12 TRBV7-6 CASSPRGQGGFF
TRBJ2-3 14 TRBV6-1 CASTAGASTDTQYF
TRBJ1-2 14 TRBV6-5 CASSYFGQGYGYTF
TRBJ2-1 21 TRBV7-8 CASSLAGGTSGGSSSYNEQFF
TRBJ1-5 13 TRBV6-2/TRBV6-3 CASAAEGAGPQHF
TRBJ1-5 14 TRBV7-9 CASSLGGRRQPQHF
TRBJ1-5 19 TRBV5-3 CASSLVNSGGGYSNQPQHF
TRBJ2-4 14 TRBV2 CASSEAGAKNIQYF
TRBJ2-1 17 TRBV15 CATSRDTRTSGGNEQFF
TRBJ2-1 16 TRBV9 CASSPLAASGGNEQFF
TRBJ2-2 14 TRBV6-1 CASDDRGYTGELFF
TRBJ1-2 15 TRBV5-1 CASSLAFERTGGYTF
TRBJ1-2 15 TRBV9 CASSVGTGANYGYTF
TRBJ2-1 14 TRBV7-2 CASSLTSGGDEQFF
TRBJ2-5 16 TRBV4-1 CASSQVLRGGRETQYF
TRBJ1-5 15 TRBV6-2/TRBV6-3 CASSYSFSSNQPQHF
TRBJ1-4 13 TRBV5-6 CASSGASREKLFF
TRBJ2-1 15 TRBV19 CASSRDRGRFNEQFF
TRBJ2-2 14 TRBV2 CASLGTGNTGELFF
TRBJ1-2 14 TRBV7-9 CASSSGQGDYGYTF
TRBJ2-1 13 TRBV20-1 CSARQGSYNEQFF
TRBJ2-3 12 TRBV29-1 CSVDPLTDTQYF
TRBJ2-3 16 TRBV7-9 CASSLGWGGSTDTQYF
TRBJ2-1 14 TRBV20-1 CSARRGQGGNEQFF
TRBJ2-5 16 TRBV6-4 CASSDPRGQVQETQYF
. 15 TRBV27 CASSPDRGKGQPQYF
TRBJ2-3 14 TRBV6-2/TRBV6-3 CASSYRGFTDTQYF
TRBJ1-1 14 TRBV7-3 CASSLNPTVTEAFF
TRBJ2-3 14 TRBV27 CASSSGGGENTQYF
TRBJ1-6 19 TRBV27 CASTNPTAGASSYNSPLHF
TRBJ1-5 16 TRBV2 CASSSSGTRNGQPQHF
TRBJ2-2 15 TRBV28 CASSFTDPGTGELFF
TRBJ2-3 16 TRBV6-1 CASSFHRDTRTDTQYF
TRBJ1-6 14 TRBV6-6 CASSSRGSDSPLHF
TRBJ2-7 15 TRBV6-5 CASSYLRASSYEQYF
TRBJ1-6 17 TRBV10-3 CAISYGQVSSYNSPLHF
TRBJ1-2 16 TRBV29-1 CSVDGQEGFLGYGYTF
TRBJ2-3 16 TRBV2 CASSDGLAGEGDTQYF
TRBJ1-2 15 TRBV6-2/TRBV6-3 CASKGAISIGYGYTF
TRBJ2-1 13 TRBV5-5 CASSLGAGNEEFF
TRBJ1-1 14 TRBV4-1 CASSQQFGRTEAFF